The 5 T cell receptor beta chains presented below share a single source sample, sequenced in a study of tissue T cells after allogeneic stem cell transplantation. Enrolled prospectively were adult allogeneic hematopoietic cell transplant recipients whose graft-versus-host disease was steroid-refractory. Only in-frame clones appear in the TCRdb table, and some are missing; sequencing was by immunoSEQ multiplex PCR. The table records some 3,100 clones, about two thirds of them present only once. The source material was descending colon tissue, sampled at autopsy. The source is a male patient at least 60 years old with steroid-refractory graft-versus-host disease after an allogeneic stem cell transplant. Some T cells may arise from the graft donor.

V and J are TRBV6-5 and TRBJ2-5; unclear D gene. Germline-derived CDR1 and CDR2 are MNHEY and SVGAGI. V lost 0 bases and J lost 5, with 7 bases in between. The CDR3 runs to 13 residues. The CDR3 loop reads CASSYSSLETQYF. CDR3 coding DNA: TGTGCCAGCAGTTACTCGAGTTTGGAGACCCAGTACTTC.

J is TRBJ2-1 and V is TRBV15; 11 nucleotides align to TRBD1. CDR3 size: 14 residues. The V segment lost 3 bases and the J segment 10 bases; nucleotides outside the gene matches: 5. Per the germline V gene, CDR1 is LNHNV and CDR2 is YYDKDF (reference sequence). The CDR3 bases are TGTGCCACCAGCAGGGACAGGGGGCTTCGGGAGCAGTTCTTC. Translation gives CATSRDRGLREQFF.

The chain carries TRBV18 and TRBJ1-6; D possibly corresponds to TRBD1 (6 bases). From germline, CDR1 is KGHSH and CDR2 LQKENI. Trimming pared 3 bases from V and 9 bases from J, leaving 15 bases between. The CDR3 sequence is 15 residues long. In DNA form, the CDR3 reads TGTGCCAGCTCACCTGGGGGCCCCGGGAGTTCACCCCTCCACTTT. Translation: CASSPGGPGSSPLHF.

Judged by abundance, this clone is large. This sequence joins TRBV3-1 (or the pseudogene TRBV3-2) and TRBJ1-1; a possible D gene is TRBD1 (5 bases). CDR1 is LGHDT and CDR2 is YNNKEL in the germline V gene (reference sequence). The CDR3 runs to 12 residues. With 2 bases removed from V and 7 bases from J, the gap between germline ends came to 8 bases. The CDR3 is CASSQQGREAFF. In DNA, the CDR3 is TGTGCCAGCAGCCAACAGGGTCGTGAAGCTTTCTTT.

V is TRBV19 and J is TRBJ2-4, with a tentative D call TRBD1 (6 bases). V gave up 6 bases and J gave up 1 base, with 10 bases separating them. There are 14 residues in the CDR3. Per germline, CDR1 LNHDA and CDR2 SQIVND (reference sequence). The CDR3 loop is CASSRGAAKNIQYF. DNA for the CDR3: TGTGCCAGTAGCAGGGGAGCGGCCAAAAACATTCAGTACTTC.